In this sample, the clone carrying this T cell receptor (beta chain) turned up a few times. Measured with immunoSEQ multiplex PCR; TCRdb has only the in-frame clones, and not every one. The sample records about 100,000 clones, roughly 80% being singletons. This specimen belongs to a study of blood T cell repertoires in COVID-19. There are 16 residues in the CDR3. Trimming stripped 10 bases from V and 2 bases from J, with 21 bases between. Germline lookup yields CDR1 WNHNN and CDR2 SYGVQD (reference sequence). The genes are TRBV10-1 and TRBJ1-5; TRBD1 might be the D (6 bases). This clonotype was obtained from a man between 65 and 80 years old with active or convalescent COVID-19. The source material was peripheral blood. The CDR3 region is CATILWRQVCNQPQHF. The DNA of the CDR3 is TGCGCCACCATACTTTGGAGACAGGTATGCAATCAGCCCCAGCATTTT.